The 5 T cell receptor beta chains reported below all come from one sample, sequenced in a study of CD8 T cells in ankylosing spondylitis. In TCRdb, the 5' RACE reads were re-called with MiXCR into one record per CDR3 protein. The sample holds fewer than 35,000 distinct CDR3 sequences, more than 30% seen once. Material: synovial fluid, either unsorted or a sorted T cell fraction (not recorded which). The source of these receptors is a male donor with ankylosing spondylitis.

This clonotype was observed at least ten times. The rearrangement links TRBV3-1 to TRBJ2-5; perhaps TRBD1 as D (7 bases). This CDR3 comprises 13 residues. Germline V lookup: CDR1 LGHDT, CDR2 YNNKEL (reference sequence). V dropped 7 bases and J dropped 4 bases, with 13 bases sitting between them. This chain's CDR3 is CASTTGEVETQYF. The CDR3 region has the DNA TGTGCCAGCACTACAGGGGAGGTAGAGACCCAGTACTTC.

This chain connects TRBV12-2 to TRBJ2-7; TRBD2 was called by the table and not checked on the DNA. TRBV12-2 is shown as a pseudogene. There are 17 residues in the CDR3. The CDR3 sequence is CASRSEMLPTSGREQYF. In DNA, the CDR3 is TGTGCAAGTCGCTCGGAGATGTTACCGACTAGCGGGAGGGAGCAGTACTTC.

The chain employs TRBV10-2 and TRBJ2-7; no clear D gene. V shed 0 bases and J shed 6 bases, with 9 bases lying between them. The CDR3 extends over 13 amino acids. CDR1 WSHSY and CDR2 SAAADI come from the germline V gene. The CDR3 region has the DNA TGCGCCAGCAGTGAGTCGAGCAGCCGCGAGCAGTACTTC. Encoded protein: CASSESSSREQYF.

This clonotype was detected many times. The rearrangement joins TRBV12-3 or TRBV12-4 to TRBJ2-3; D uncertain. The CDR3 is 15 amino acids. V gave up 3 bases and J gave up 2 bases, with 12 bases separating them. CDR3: CASSFFDTLTDTQYF. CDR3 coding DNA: TGTGCCAGCAGTTTTTTCGATACCCTCACAGATACGCAGTATTTT.

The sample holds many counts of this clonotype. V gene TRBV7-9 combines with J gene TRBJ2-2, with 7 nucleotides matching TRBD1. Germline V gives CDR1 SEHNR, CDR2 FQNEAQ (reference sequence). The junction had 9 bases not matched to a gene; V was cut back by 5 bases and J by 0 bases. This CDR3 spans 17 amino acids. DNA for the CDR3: TGTGCCAGCAGCCCCCTAGGGGGACAGCCGAACACCGGGGAGCTGTTTTTT. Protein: CASSPLGGQPNTGELFF.